Below, one T cell receptor beta chain is given with its context. Its antigen is not known. This specimen comes from a study of identical twins. Regarding the study as a whole: Models predicted less out-of-frame TCR alpha sharing in monozygotic twins than was found. Out-of-frame alpha sequences shared by twins were enriched for low generation probability.

Germline CDR1 SGHDT, CDR2 YYEEEE. Trimming at V came to 4 bases and at J to 3 bases, leaving 5 bases not matched to a gene. CDR3 length: 15 amino acids. Addition of a universal primer site occurred through template switching, and cDNA carried unique molecular identifiers. MiXCR was run by TCRdb on the 5' RACE reads, yielding one entry per CDR3 protein. The sample has 210,000 or so distinct CDR3 sequences, 6% to 9% seen once; the top ten hold more than 1.5%. In addition, the sample was reused for a study of yellow fever vaccine responses in identical twins.

The V gene is TRBV5-6, the J gene TRBJ2-3, with 10 bases lining up with TRBD2. Input material: memory (CD45RO+) T cells sorted from blood. This clonotype was obtained from a woman aged 18-29 years in good health. CDR3 DNA: TGTGCCAGCAGCCTACTAGCGGGGAGGACAGATACGCAGTATTTT. Translating it yields CASSLLAGRTDTQYF.